This T cell receptor (beta chain) emerged from a study of molecular identifiers for immune sequencing clone quantification. This clonotype appeared many times. Its antigen is unknown. V lost 6 bases and J lost 2; bases outside the gene matches: 11. This CDR3 is built from 16 residues. Study-level findings and limits: Whereas naive cells kept under 1% of molecules in clones above 20 RNA copies, such clones held over 98% in effectors.

Libraries of bulk TCR were made by previously described methods (with listed TCR primers). TCRdb redid the calling of the PCR reads with MiXCR, one entry per CDR3 protein. The repertoire has hundreds of thousands of distinct CDR3 sequences, 20% to 25% of them found once; the top ten carry roughly 0.8%. Preparation of naive CD8 libraries involved roughly 18,000 to 1,100,000 sorted cells and 10%, 30% or 50% RNA. Sorting selected naive CD8 T cells with a CD8+CD4-CCR7+CD45RA+ phenotype. The receptor's source is a human donor in good health. Some libraries in this study had Jurkat cell RNA spiked in. The V call is TRBV12-3 or TRBV12-4, the J call TRBJ2-3; TRBD1 agrees at 7 bases. Sequencing was done on a sample of naive CD8+ T cells from blood, with Jurkat cell RNA spiked in. The subset is: FACS-sorted CD8+CD4-CCR7+CD45RA+ naive T cells. The chain's CDR3 is CASSPLPGQTTDTQYF. The CDR3 region has the DNA TGTGCCAGCAGCCCGCTTCCGGGACAGACCACAGATACGCAGTATTTT.